Listed below are T cell receptor beta chains from one sample, sequenced in a study of read filtering for tumor transcriptome and immune sequencing. Each CDR3 protein gets one entry after TCRdb re-called the reads with MiXCR. The data show fewer than 100,000 distinct CDR3 sequences, around 12% seen once. Sequenced input: a population of CD138-negative cells sorted from bone marrow. These receptors originate from a donor at least 40 years old with multiple myeloma. Each CDR3 is given with its conserved first and last residue. D genes are given only for firm matches. Size tells how often a clone was seen (once, few, many) or the class of an expanded clone, and some rows leave it out.

j_gene: TRBJ2-5; abundance: many; d_gene: TRBD1; v_gene: TRBV4-1; CDR3aa: CASSQVGKGGLDRETQYF; CDR3nt: TGCGCCAGCAGCCAAGTAGGGAAAGGGGGCTTAGACCGAGAGACCCAGTACTTC
j_gene: TRBJ2-7; abundance: many; d_gene: NA; v_gene: TRBV5-1; CDR3aa: CASSSDYEQYF; CDR3nt: TGCGCCAGCAGCTCGGACTACGAGCAGTACTTC
j_gene: TRBJ1-5; abundance: NA; d_gene: NA; v_gene: TRBV12-3/TRBV12-4; CDR3aa: CASSLGGGNNQPQHF; CDR3nt: TGTGCCAGCAGTTTAGGCGGGGGCAACAATCAGCCCCAGCATTTT
j_gene: TRBJ2-3; abundance: many; d_gene: NA; v_gene: TRBV29-1; CDR3aa: CSVVPRLASDTQYF; CDR3nt: TGCAGCGTTGTCCCGCGGCTAGCGAGTGATACGCAGTATTTT
j_gene: TRBJ2-5; abundance: NA; d_gene: TRBD1; v_gene: TRBV20-1; CDR3aa: CSVPLGRGRETQYF; CDR3nt: TGCAGTGTCCCGCTTGGCAGGGGGCGAGAGACCCAGTACTTC
j_gene: TRBJ2-7; abundance: NA; d_gene: NA; v_gene: TRBV11-2; CDR3aa: CASKAVYGLSYEQYF; CDR3nt: TGTGCCAGCAAGGCGGTCTACGGCCTCTCCTACGAGCAGTACTTC
j_gene: TRBJ1-2; abundance: few; d_gene: TRBD1; v_gene: TRBV12-3/TRBV12-4; CDR3aa: CASSPQQGASNRGYTF; CDR3nt: TGTGCCAGCAGTCCCCAACAGGGGGCTAGCAATCGTGGCTACACCTTC
j_gene: TRBJ2-7; abundance: many; d_gene: NA; v_gene: TRBV5-1; CDR3aa: CASSPRAGATYEQYF; CDR3nt: TGCGCCAGCAGCCCCCGGGCAGGGGCCACCTACGAGCAGTACTTC
j_gene: TRBJ2-1; abundance: many; d_gene: NA; v_gene: TRBV6-2/TRBV6-3; CDR3aa: CASTARGALIDEQFF; CDR3nt: TGTGCCAGCACCGCACGGGGGGCTTTGATCGATGAGCAGTTCTTC
j_gene: TRBJ1-2; abundance: many; d_gene: NA; v_gene: TRBV29-1; CDR3aa: CSAQGPGYTF; CDR3nt: TGCAGCGCGCAGGGGCCAGGCTACACCTTC
j_gene: TRBJ1-2; abundance: NA; d_gene: NA; v_gene: TRBV27; CDR3aa: CASSRTRDTTFTGYTF; CDR3nt: TGTGCCAGCAGTCGTACCCGGGACACGACTTTTACTGGCTACACCTTC
j_gene: TRBJ2-5; abundance: many; d_gene: TRBD2; v_gene: TRBV5-1; CDR3aa: CASSSGTSGRVETQYF; CDR3nt: TGCGCCAGCAGCTCCGGGACTAGCGGGAGGGTGGAGACCCAGTACTTC
j_gene: TRBJ2-7; abundance: NA; d_gene: NA; v_gene: TRBV7-8; CDR3aa: CASSPRTSYEQYF; CDR3nt: TGTGCCAGCAGCCCCCGGACCTCCTACGAGCAGTACTTC
j_gene: TRBJ1-5; abundance: many; d_gene: NA; v_gene: TRBV20-1; CDR3aa: CSARDGGNQPQHF; CDR3nt: TGCAGTGCTAGAGACGGGGGTAATCAGCCCCAGCATTTT
j_gene: TRBJ2-7; abundance: NA; d_gene: NA; v_gene: TRBV7-8; CDR3aa: CASSLGQSQSSYEQYF; CDR3nt: TGTGCCAGCAGCTTAGGTCAGTCGCAGAGCTCCTACGAGCAGTACTTC
j_gene: TRBJ1-5; abundance: many; d_gene: TRBD1; v_gene: TRBV18; CDR3aa: CASSPTGNDQPQHF; CDR3nt: TGTGCCAGCTCACCGACAGGGAACGATCAGCCCCAGCATTTT
j_gene: TRBJ2-3; abundance: many; d_gene: TRBD2; v_gene: TRBV5-1; CDR3aa: CASSSGGLASSTDTQYF; CDR3nt: TGCGCCAGCAGCTCCGGGGGACTAGCGTCAAGCACAGATACGCAGTATTTT
j_gene: TRBJ2-1; abundance: few; d_gene: TRBD1; v_gene: TRBV29-1; CDR3aa: CSVEGQGMVDEQFF; CDR3nt: TGCAGCGTTGAGGGACAGGGTATGGTCGATGAGCAGTTCTTC
j_gene: TRBJ2-2; abundance: many; d_gene: TRBD2; v_gene: TRBV28; CDR3aa: CASSLGLAGANTGELFF; CDR3nt: TGTGCCAGCAGCCTGGGACTAGCGGGAGCGAACACCGGGGAGCTGTTTTTT
j_gene: TRBJ2-1; abundance: many; d_gene: TRBD2; v_gene: TRBV7-2; CDR3aa: CASRTSGSSYNEQFF; CDR3nt: TGTGCCAGCAGAACTAGCGGTAGCTCCTACAATGAGCAGTTCTTC
j_gene: TRBJ2-3; abundance: many; d_gene: TRBD1; v_gene: TRBV3-1; CDR3aa: CASSEDRGGADTQYF; CDR3nt: TGTGCCAGCAGCGAAGACAGGGGTGGCGCAGATACGCAGTATTTT
j_gene: TRBJ2-7; abundance: many; d_gene: NA; v_gene: TRBV11-2; CDR3aa: CASTLSGESYEQYF; CDR3nt: TGTGCCAGCACCCTTAGCGGTGAAAGCTACGAGCAGTACTTC
j_gene: TRBJ1-5; abundance: many; d_gene: NA; v_gene: TRBV6-1; CDR3aa: CASSREDGNQPQHF; CDR3nt: TGTGCCAGCAGTAGGGAAGACGGCAATCAGCCCCAGCATTTT
j_gene: TRBJ2-3; abundance: NA; d_gene: TRBD2; v_gene: TRBV3-1; CDR3aa: CASSRTSGRIVTDTQYF; CDR3nt: TGTGCCAGCAGCCGGACTAGCGGGAGGATCGTCACAGATACGCAGTATTTT
j_gene: TRBJ2-1; abundance: many; d_gene: TRBD1; v_gene: TRBV6-1; CDR3aa: CASSAQGVYNEQFF; CDR3nt: TGTGCCAGCAGCGCACAGGGGGTCTACAATGAGCAGTTCTTC
j_gene: TRBJ2-7; abundance: many; d_gene: NA; v_gene: TRBV25-1; CDR3aa: CASSGALLQGRLDYEQYF; CDR3nt: TGTGCCAGCAGTGGGGCCCTTTTACAGGGCCGCCTGGATTACGAGCAGTACTTC
j_gene: TRBJ2-3; abundance: few; d_gene: NA; v_gene: TRBV10-3; CDR3aa: CAIRPESTDTQYF; CDR3nt: TGTGCCATCAGGCCGGAAAGCACAGATACGCAGTATTTT
j_gene: TRBJ2-5; abundance: NA; d_gene: TRBD2; v_gene: TRBV20-1; CDR3aa: CSARGTSGREGGETQYF; CDR3nt: TGCAGTGCTAGAGGGACTAGCGGGAGGGAAGGTGGGGAGACCCAGTACTTC
j_gene: TRBJ2-7; abundance: many; d_gene: NA; v_gene: TRBV2; CDR3aa: CASSEGRGHYEQYF; CDR3nt: TGTGCCAGCAGCGAAGGGAGGGGACACTACGAGCAGTACTTC
j_gene: TRBJ1-1; abundance: NA; d_gene: NA; v_gene: TRBV29-1; CDR3aa: CSAGGQGTLYF; CDR3nt: TGCAGCGCTGGGGGTCAGGGGACACTCTACTTT
j_gene: TRBJ2-3; abundance: many; d_gene: TRBD1; v_gene: TRBV29-1; CDR3aa: CSVDDRGGHSTDTQYF; CDR3nt: TGCAGCGTTGATGACAGGGGCGGGCATAGCACAGATACGCAGTATTTT
j_gene: TRBJ1-1; abundance: NA; d_gene: TRBD1; v_gene: TRBV29-1; CDR3aa: CSVEDQGGVAFF; CDR3nt: TGCAGCGTTGAGGACCAGGGGGGGGTAGCTTTCTTT
j_gene: TRBJ2-3; abundance: many; d_gene: TRBD2; v_gene: TRBV20-1; CDR3aa: CSARAGTSGTDTQYF; CDR3nt: TGCAGTGCTAGGGCCGGGACTAGCGGCACAGATACGCAGTATTTT
j_gene: TRBJ2-2; abundance: many; d_gene: NA; v_gene: TRBV7-3; CDR3aa: CASRKDYTGELFF; CDR3nt: TGTGCCAGCAGGAAGGATTACACCGGGGAGCTGTTTTTT
j_gene: TRBJ1-1; abundance: few; d_gene: NA; v_gene: TRBV5-1; CDR3aa: CASSRGGFDTEAFF; CDR3nt: TGCGCCAGCAGCCGAGGGGGTTTTGACACTGAAGCTTTCTTT
j_gene: TRBJ1-2; abundance: many; d_gene: NA; v_gene: TRBV28; CDR3aa: CASSLPGAAYGYTF; CDR3nt: TGTGCCAGCAGTTTACCGGGGGCCGCCTATGGCTACACCTTC
j_gene: TRBJ2-1; abundance: many; d_gene: TRBD1; v_gene: TRBV5-1; CDR3aa: CASSVDRVYNEQFF; CDR3nt: TGCGCCAGCAGCGTGGACAGGGTCTACAATGAGCAGTTCTTC
j_gene: TRBJ2-3; abundance: many; d_gene: NA; v_gene: TRBV20-1; CDR3aa: CRAGQSSTDTQYF; CDR3nt: TGCAGGGCCGGGCAGTCGAGCACAGATACGCAGTATTTT
j_gene: TRBJ1-1; abundance: many; d_gene: NA; v_gene: TRBV6-5; CDR3aa: CASKLLIRGTLNTEAFF; CDR3nt: TGTGCCAGCAAGCTGCTCATCAGGGGAACGCTGAACACTGAAGCTTTCTTT
j_gene: TRBJ2-2; abundance: few; d_gene: TRBD1; v_gene: TRBV6-5; CDR3aa: CASSYYPYSGTVTAPGELFF; CDR3nt: TGTGCCAGCAGTTACTACCCCTACTCTGGGACAGTTACTGCCCCCGGGGAGCTGTTTTTT
j_gene: TRBJ2-7; abundance: few; d_gene: NA; v_gene: TRBV5-1; CDR3aa: CASRADYEQYF; CDR3nt: TGCGCCAGCAGAGCGGACTACGAGCAGTACTTC
j_gene: TRBJ2-3; abundance: many; d_gene: NA; v_gene: TRBV11-1; CDR3aa: CASSTPQRGDTQYF; CDR3nt: TGTGCCAGCAGTACCCCACAGAGAGGAGATACGCAGTATTTT